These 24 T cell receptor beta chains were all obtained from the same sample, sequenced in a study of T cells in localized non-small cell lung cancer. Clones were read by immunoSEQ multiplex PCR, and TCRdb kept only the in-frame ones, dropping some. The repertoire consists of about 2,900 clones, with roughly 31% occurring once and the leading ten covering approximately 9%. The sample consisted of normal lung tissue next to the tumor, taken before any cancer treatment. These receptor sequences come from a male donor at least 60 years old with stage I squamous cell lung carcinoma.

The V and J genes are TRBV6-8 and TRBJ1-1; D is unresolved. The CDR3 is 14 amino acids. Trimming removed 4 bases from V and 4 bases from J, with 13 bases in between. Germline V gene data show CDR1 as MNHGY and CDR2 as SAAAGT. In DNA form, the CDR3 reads TGTGCCAGCAGTTCCTCCACGGCGATCACTGAAGCTTTCTTT. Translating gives CASSSSTAITEAFF.

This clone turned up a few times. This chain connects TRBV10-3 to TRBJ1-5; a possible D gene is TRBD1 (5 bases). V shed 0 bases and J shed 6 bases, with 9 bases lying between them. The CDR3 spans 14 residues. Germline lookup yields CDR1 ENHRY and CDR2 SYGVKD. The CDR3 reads CAISESIQGQPQHF. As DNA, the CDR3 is TGTGCCATCAGTGAGTCAATCCAGGGTCAGCCCCAGCATTTT.

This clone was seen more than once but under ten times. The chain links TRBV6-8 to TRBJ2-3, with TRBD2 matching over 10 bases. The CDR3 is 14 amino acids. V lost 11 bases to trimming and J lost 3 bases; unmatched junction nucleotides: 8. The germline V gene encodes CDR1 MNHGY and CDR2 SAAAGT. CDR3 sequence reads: CAASGTSETDTQYF. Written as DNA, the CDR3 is TGTGCCGCATCCGGGACTAGCGAAACAGATACGCAGTATTTT.

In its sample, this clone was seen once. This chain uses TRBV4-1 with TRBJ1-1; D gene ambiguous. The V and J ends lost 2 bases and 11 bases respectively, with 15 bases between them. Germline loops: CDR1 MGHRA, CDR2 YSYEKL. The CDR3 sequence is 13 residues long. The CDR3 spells CASSQSKESWAFF. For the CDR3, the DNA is TGCGCCAGCAGCCAATCAAAGGAGTCGTGGGCTTTCTTT.

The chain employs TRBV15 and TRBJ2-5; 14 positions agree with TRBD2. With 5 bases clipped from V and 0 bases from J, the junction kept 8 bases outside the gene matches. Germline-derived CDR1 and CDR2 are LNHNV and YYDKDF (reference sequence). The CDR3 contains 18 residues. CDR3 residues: CATSPGTSGGPYQETQYF. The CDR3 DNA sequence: TGTGCCACCAGCCCGGGGACTAGCGGGGGCCCGTACCAAGAGACCCAGTACTTC.

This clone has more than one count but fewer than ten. The CDR3 is CASRLAGGPETQYF. Here the CDR3 DNA reads TGTGCCAGCCGACTAGCGGGGGGGCCGGAGACCCAGTACTTC. The chain couples TRBV6-7 to TRBJ2-5, with 14 bases identical to TRBD2. TRBV6-7 is labeled an ORF, and its function is uncertain. The CDR3 loop spans 14 amino acids. Trimming took 8 bases from V and 5 from J; bases not matched to a gene: 4.

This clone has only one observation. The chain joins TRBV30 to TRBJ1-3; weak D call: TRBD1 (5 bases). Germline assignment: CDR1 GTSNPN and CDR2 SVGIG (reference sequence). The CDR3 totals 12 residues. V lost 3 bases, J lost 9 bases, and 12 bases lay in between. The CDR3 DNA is TGTGCCTGGAGCTATCAGGGAGGCACCATATATTTT. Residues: CAWSYQGGTIYF.

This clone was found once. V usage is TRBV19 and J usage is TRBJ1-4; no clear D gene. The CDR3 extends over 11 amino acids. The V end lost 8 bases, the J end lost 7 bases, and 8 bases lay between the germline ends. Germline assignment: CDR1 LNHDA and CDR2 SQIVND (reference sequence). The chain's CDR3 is CASADGEKLFF. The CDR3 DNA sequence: TGTGCCAGTGCGGACGGTGAAAAACTGTTTTTT.

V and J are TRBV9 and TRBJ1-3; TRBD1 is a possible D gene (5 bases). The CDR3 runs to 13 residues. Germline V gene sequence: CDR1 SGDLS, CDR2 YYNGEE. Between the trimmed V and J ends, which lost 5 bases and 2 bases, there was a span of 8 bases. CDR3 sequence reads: CASRRGTGNTIYF. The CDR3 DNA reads TGTGCCAGCAGACGGGGGACTGGAAACACCATATATTTT. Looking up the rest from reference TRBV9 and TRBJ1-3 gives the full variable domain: DSGVTQTPKHLITATGQRVTLRCSPRSGDLSVYWYQQSLDQGLQFLIQYYNGEERAKGNILERFSAQQFPDLHSELNLSSLELGDSALYFCASRRGTGNTIYFGEGSWLTVV.

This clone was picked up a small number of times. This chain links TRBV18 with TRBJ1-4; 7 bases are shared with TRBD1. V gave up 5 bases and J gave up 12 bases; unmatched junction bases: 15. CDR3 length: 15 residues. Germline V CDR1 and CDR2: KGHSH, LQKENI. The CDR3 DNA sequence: TGTGCCAGCTCATCAATTCCCGGGGACAGAAGGGAACTGTTTTTT. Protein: CASSSIPGDRRELFF.

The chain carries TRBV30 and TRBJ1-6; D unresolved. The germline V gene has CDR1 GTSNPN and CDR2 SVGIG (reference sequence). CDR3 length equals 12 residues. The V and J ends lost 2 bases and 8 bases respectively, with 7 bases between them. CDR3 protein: CAWSSGYSPLHF. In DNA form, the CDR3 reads TGTGCCTGGAGTAGCGGGTATTCACCCCTCCACTTT.

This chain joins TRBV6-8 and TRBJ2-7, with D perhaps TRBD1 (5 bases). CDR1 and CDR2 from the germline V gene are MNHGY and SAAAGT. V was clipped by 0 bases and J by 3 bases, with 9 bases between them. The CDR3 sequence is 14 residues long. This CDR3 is CASSYSMDNYEQYF. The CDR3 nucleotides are TGTGCCAGCAGTTACTCGATGGACAACTACGAGCAGTACTTC.

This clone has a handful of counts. The CDR3 here is CASSNMGSGYTF. The DNA of the CDR3 is TGTGCCAGCAGTAACATGGGAAGTGGCTACACCTTC. V and J are TRBV6-7 and TRBJ1-2; no firm D call. TRBV6-7 belongs to the ORF category, with a function that is uncertain. The CDR3 is 12 residues long. The V end was cut by 5 bases, the J end by 7 bases, with 11 bases between.

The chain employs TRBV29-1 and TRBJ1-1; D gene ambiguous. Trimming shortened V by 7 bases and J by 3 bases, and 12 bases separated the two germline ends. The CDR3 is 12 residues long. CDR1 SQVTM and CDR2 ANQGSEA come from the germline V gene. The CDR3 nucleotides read TGCAGCGGTGGCCTCATGGACACTGAAGCTTTCTTT. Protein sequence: CSGGLMDTEAFF. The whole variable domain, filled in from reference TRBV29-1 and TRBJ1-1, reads SAVISQKPSRDICQRGTSLTIQCQVDSQVTMMFWYRQQPGQSLTLIATANQGSEATYESGFVIDKFPISRPNLTFSTLTVSNMSPEDSSIYLCSGGLMDTEAFFGQGTRLTVV.

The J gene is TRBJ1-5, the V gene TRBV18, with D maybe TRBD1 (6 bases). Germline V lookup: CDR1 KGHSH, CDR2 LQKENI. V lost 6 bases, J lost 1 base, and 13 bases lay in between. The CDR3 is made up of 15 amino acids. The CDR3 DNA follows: TGTGCCAGCTCCCCAGAGGGGGGGAGCAATCAGCCCCAGCATTTT. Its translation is CASSPEGGSNQPQHF.

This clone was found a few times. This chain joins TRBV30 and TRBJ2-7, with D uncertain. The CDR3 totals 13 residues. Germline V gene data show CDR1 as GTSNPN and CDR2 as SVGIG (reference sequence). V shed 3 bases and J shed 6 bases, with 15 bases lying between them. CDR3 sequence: CAWRAPPDGEQYF. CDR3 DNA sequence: TGTGCCTGGAGGGCCCCCCCGGACGGCGAGCAGTACTTC.

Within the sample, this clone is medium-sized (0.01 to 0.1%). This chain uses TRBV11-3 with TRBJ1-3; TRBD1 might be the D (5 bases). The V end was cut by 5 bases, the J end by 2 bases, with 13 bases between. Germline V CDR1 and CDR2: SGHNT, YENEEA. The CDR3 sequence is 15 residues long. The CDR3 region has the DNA TGTGCCAGCAGCCCGGGACGCCTCACTGGAAACACCATATATTTT. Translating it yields CASSPGRLTGNTIYF.

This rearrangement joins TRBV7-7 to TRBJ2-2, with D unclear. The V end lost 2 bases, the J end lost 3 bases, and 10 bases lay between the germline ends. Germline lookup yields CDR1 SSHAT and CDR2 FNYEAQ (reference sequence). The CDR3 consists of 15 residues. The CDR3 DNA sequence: TGTGCCAGCAGCTTAATAGTAGGAGACACCGGGGAGCTGTTTTTT. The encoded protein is CASSLIVGDTGELFF.

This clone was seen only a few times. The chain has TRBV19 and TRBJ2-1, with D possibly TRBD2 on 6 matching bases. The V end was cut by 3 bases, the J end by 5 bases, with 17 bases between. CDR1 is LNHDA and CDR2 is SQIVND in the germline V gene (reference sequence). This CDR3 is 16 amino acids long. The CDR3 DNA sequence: TGTGCCAGTAGTATCCTACGGCGGGGAATGGACAATGAGCAGTTCTTC. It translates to CASSILRRGMDNEQFF.

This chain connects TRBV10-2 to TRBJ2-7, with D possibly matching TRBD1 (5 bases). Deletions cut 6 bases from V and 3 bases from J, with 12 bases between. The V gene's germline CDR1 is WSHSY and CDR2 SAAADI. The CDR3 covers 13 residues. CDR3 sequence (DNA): TGCGCCAGCAGCCCAGGGTTCGACTACGAGCAGTACTTC. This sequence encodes CASSPGFDYEQYF.

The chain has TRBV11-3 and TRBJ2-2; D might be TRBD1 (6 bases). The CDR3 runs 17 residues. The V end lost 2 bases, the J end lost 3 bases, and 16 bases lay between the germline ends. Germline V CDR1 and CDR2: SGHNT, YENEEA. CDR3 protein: CASSLNRVTTYTGELFF. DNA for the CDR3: TGTGCCAGCAGCTTAAACAGGGTTACAACCTACACCGGGGAGCTGTTTTTT. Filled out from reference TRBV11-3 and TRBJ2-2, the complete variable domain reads EAGVVQSPRYKIIEKKQPVAFWCNPISGHNTLYWYLQNLGQGPELLIRYENEEAVDDSQLPKDRFSAERLKGVDSTLKIQPAELGDSAVYLCASSLNRVTTYTGELFFGEGSRLTVL.

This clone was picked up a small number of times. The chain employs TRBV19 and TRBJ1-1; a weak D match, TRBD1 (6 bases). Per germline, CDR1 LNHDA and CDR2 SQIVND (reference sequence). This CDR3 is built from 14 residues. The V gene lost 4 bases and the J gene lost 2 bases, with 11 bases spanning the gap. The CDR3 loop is CASSKGRGNTEAFF. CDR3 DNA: TGTGCCAGTAGTAAAGGCAGGGGCAACACTGAAGCTTTCTTT. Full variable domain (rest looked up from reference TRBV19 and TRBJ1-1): DGGITQSPKYLFRKEGQNVTLSCEQNLNHDAMYWYRQDPGQGLRLIYYSQIVNDFQKGDIAEGYSVSREKKESFPLTVTSAQKNPTAFYLCASSKGRGNTEAFFGQGTRLTVV.

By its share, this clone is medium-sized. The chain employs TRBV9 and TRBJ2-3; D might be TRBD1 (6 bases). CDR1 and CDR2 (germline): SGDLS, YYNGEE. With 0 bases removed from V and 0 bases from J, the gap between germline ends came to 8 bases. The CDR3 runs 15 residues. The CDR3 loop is CASSVAGVSTDTQYF. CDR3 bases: TGTGCCAGCAGCGTAGCAGGGGTAAGCACAGATACGCAGTATTTT. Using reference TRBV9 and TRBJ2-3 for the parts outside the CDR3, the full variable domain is DSGVTQTPKHLITATGQRVTLRCSPRSGDLSVYWYQQSLDQGLQFLIQYYNGEERAKGNILERFSAQQFPDLHSELNLSSLELGDSALYFCASSVAGVSTDTQYFGPGTRLTVL.

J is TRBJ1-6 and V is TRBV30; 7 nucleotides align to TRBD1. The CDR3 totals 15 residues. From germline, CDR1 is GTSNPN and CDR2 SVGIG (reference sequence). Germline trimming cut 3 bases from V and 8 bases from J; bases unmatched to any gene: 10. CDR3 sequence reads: CAWRDFDRVDSPLHF. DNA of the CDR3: TGTGCCTGGAGGGATTTCGACAGGGTTGATTCACCCCTCCACTTT.